This T cell receptor beta chain was obtained from a study of beta chain features in type 1 diabetes. Study results and caveats: Patients with Type 1 diabetes showed moderately but significantly shorter TCRB CDR3s in all four CD4+ subsets. Naive, central memory and Treg TCRB repertoires seemed to resemble each other more closely in patients than they did in healthy donors.

Comment on this clone: Its specificity is unknown.

Based on CD45RO/CCR7/CD25/CD127/CD95/CD27, CD4+ regulatory, stem cell-like memory, naive and central memory cells were sorted. Germline V CDR1 and CDR2: LNHDA, SQIVND (reference sequence). V lost 5 bases and J 7 bases, leaving 6 bases between the germline ends. The CDR3 is made up of 11 amino acids. All of the isolated RNA was reverse transcribed, so expressed TCRB transcripts were sequenced. Data came from immunoSEQ multiplex PCR; TCRdb stores just in-frame clones and leaves some out. The repertoire includes about 160,000 clones, just over 8% of them detected once, and under 0.65% sits in the top ten.

The gene calls are TRBV19 and TRBJ2-4; D is unclear. The clonotype was recovered from a young woman with type 1 diabetes. Sequenced input: central memory CD4+ T cells from blood. This chain's CDR3 is CASSHGNIQYF. The CDR3 coding sequence is TGTGCCAGTAGTCACGGGAACATTCAGTACTTC.